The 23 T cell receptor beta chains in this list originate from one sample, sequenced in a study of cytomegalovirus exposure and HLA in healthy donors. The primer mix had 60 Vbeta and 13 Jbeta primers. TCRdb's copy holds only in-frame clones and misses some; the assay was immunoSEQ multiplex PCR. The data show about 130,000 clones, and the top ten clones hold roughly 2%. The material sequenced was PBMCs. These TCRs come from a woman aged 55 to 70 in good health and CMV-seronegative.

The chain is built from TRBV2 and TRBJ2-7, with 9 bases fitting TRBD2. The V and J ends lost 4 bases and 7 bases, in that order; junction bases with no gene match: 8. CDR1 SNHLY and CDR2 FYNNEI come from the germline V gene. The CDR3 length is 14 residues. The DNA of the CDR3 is TGTGCCAGCAGTGGTGAGGGACTAGCAGGAGAGCAGTACTTC. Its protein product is CASSGEGLAGEQYF.

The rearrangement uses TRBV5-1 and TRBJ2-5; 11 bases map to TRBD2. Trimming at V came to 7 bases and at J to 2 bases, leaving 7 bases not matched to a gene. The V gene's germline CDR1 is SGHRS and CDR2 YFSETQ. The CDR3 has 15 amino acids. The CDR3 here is CASPETSGEQETQYF. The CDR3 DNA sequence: TGCGCCAGCCCAGAGACTAGCGGGGAACAAGAGACCCAGTACTTC. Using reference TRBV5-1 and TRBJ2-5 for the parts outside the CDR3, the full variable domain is KAGVTQTPRYLIKTRGQQVTLSCSPISGHRSVSWYQQTPGQGLQFLFEYFSETQRNKGNFPGRFSGRQFSNSRSEMNVSTLELGDSALYLCASPETSGEQETQYFGPGTRLLVL.

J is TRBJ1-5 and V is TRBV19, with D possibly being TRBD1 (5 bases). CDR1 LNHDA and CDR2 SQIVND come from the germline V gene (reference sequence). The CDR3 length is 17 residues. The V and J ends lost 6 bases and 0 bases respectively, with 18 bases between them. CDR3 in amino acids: CASSAMLDSYSNQPQHF. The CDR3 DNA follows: TGTGCCAGTAGCGCGATGCTCGACAGTTATAGCAATCAGCCCCAGCATTTT. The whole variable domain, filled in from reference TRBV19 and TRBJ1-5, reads DGGITQSPKYLFRKEGQNVTLSCEQNLNHDAMYWYRQDPGQGLRLIYYSQIVNDFQKGDIAEGYSVSREKKESFPLTVTSAQKNPTAFYLCASSAMLDSYSNQPQHFGDGTRLSIL.

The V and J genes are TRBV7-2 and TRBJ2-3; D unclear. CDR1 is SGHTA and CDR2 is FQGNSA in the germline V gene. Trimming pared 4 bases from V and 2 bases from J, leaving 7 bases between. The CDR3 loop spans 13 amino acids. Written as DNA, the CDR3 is TGTGCCAGCAGCTCTGGGCCCACAGATACGCAGTATTTT. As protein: CASSSGPTDTQYF.

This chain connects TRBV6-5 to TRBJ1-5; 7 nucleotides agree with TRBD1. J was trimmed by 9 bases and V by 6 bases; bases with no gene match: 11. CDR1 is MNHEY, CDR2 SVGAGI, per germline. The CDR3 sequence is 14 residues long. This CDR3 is CASSPGTERRPQHF. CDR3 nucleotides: TGTGCCAGCAGCCCAGGGACAGAGCGTCGGCCCCAGCATTTT.

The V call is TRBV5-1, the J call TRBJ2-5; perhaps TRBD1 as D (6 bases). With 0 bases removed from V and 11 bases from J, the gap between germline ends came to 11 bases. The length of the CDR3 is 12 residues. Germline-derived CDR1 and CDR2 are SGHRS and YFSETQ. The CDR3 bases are TGCGCCAGCAGCTTGGGGGCAGGGGAGCAGTACTTC. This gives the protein CASSLGAGEQYF.

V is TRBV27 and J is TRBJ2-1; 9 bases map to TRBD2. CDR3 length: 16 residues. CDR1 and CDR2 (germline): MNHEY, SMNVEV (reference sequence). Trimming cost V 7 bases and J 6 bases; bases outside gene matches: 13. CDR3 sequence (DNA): TGTGCCAGCAACCCCCAGGTAGCGGGAGTGGGCAATGAGCAGTTCTTC. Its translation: CASNPQVAGVGNEQFF.

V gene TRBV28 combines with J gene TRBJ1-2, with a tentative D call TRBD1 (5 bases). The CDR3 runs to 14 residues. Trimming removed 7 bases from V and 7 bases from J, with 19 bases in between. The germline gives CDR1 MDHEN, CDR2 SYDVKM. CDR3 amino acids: CASTAPGRAGGYTF. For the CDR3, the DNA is TGTGCCAGCACCGCCCCTGGCAGGGCTGGTGGCTACACCTTC.

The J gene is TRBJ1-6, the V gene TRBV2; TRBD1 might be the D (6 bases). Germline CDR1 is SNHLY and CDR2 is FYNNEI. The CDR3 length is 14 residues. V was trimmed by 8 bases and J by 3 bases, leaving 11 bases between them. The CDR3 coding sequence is TGTGCCAGCGGACAGCAGAACTATAATTCACCCCTCCACTTT. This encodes CASGQQNYNSPLHF. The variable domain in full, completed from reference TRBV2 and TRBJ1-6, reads EPEVTQTPSHQVTQMGQEVILRCVPISNHLYFYWYRQILGQKVEFLVSFYNNEISEKSEIFDDQFSVERPDGSNFTLKIRSTKLEDSAMYFCASGQQNYNSPLHFGNGTRLTVT.

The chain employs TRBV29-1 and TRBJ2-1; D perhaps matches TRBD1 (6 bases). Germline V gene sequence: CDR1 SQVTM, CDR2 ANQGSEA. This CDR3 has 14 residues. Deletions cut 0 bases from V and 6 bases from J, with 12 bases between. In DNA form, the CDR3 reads TGCAGCGTTGAAGATCAAGGGACATTCAATGAGCAGTTCTTC. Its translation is CSVEDQGTFNEQFF.

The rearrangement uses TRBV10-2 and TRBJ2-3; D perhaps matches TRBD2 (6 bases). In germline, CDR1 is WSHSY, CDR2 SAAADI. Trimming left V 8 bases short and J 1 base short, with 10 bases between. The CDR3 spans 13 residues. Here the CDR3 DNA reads TGCGCCAGCGTAGGCGGGGGCACAGATACGCAGTATTTT. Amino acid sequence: CASVGGGTDTQYF.

The CDR3 DNA is TGTGCCAGCAGCTTAGATTGGGGCAGGGGAAGGGAGACCCAGTACTTC. Amino acids: CASSLDWGRGRETQYF. The chain combines TRBV11-2 with TRBJ2-5, with TRBD1 as a possible D gene (6 bases). V lost 0 bases and J 5 bases, leaving 16 bases between the germline ends. Looked up from germline, CDR1 is SGHAT and CDR2 is FQNNGV. CDR3 size: 16 residues.

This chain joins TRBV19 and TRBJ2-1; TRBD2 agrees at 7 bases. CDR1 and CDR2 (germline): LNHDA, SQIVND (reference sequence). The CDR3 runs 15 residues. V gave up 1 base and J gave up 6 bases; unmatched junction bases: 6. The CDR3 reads CASSIVALAVNEQFF. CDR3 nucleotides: TGTGCCAGTAGTATAGTGGCGCTAGCGGTCAATGAGCAGTTCTTC.

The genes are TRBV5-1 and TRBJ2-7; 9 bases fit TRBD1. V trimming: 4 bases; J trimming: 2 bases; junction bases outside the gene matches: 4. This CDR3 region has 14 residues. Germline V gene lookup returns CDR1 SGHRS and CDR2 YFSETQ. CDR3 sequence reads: CASSGRQGAYEQYF. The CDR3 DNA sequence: TGCGCCAGCAGCGGGAGACAGGGGGCCTACGAGCAGTACTTC.

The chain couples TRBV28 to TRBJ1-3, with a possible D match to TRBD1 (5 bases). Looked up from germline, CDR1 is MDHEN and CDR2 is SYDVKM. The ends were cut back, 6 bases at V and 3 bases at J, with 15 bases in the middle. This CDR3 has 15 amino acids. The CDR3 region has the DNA TGTGCCAGCAGCTCCGGGCAGGGCTATGGAAACACCATATATTTT. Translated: CASSSGQGYGNTIYF.

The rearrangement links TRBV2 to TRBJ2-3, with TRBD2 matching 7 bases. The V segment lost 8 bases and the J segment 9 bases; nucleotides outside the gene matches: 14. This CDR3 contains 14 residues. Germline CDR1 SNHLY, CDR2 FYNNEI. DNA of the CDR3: TGTGCCAGCGGGTCAACGGGGGGTGGTTCGACGCAGTATTTT. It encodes CASGSTGGGSTQYF.

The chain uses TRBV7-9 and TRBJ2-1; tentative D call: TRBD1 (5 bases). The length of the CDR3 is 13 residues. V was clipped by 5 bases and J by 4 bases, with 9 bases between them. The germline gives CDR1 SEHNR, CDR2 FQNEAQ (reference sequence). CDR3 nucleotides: TGTGCCAGCAGCGAACAGGAGTACAATGAGCAGTTCTTC. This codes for CASSEQEYNEQFF.

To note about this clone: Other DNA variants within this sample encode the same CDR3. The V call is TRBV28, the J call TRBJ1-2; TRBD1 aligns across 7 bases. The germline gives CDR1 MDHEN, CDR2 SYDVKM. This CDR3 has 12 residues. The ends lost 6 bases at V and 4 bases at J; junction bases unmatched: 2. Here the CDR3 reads CASRTGLYGYTF. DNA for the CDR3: TGTGCCAGCAGGACAGGGCTCTATGGCTACACCTTC.

As DNA, the CDR3 is TGTGCCACCGGGGACAGGGAGGACACTGAAGCTTTCTTT. This encodes CATGDREDTEAFF. The gene calls are TRBV10-3 and TRBJ1-1; 9 nucleotides line up with TRBD1. Germline-derived CDR1 and CDR2 are ENHRY and SYGVKD. Germline trimming cut 10 bases from V and 3 bases from J; bases unmatched to any gene: 6. The CDR3 consists of 13 residues.

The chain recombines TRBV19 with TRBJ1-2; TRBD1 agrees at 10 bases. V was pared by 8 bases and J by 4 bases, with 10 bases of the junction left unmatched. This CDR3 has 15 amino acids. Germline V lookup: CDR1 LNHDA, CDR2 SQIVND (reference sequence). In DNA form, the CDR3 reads TGTGCCAGTTCCGCCCGGGGACAGGGGAGCTATGGCTACACCTTC. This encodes CASSARGQGSYGYTF.

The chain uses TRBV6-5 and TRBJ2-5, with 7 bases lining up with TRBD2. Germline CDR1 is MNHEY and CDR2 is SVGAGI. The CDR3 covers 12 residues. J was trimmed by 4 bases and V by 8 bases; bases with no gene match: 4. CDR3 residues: CASSRGGETQYF. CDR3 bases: TGTGCCAGCTCCCGCGGGGGAGAGACCCAGTACTTC.

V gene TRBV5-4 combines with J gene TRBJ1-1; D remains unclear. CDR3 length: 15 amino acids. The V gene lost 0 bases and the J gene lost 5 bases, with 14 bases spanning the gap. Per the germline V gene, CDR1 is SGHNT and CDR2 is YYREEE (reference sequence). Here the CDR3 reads CASSLEGRYNTEAFF. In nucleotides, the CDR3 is TGTGCCAGCAGCTTGGAAGGCAGGTATAATACTGAAGCTTTCTTT.

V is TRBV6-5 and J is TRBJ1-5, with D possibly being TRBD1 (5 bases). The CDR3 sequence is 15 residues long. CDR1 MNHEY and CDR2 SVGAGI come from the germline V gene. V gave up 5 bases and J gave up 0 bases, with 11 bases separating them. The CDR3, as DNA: TGTGCCAGCAGTCCGTTCCAGGGTAGCAATCAGCCCCAGCATTTT. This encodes CASSPFQGSNQPQHF.